This record concerns one T cell receptor beta chain sequence. The sample comes from a study of somatic mutations in cytotoxic T cells in rheumatoid arthritis. The protocol was immunoSEQ multiplex PCR, while the TCRdb copy is restricted to in-frame clones and leaves out a portion. The sample records tens of thousands of clones, around 86% being singletons. Germline assignment: CDR1 PRHDT and CDR2 FYEKMQ (reference sequence). The CDR3 runs to 17 residues. The V end was cut by 3 bases, the J end by 0 bases, with 15 bases between. The receptor comes from an adult with rheumatoid arthritis. The chain recombines TRBV13 with TRBJ1-3; weak D call: TRBD1 (5 bases). The sequenced sample was CD8+ T cells sorted from blood. CDR3 nucleotide sequence: TGTGCCAGCAGCTTCGTCGGGGGGATAAGCTCTGGAAACACCATATATTTT. Translating gives CASSFVGGISSGNTIYF. Full variable domain (remainder filled in from reference TRBV13 and TRBJ1-3): AAGVIQSPRHLIKEKRETATLKCYPIPRHDTVYWYQQGPGQDPQFLISFYEKMQSDKGSIPDRFSAQQFSDYHSELNMSSLELGDSALYFCASSFVGGISSGNTIYFGEGSWLTVV.